This T cell receptor beta chain emerged from a study of metastatic and nonmetastatic thyroid tumors. Study overall: Repertoires from malignant and benign thyroid patients were compared across blood and tumor or nodule tissue. The study's findings and limits: A significant increase in TCR beta diversity was reportedly seen in malignant thyroid tumors relative to benign nodules, in blood and tumor.

V shed 0 bases and J shed 6 bases, with 13 bases lying between them. The CDR3 totals 15 residues. Germline V lookup: CDR1 MGHRA, CDR2 YSYEKL. Per the authors' pipeline: Built for papillary thyroid cancer, a distant-metastasis classifier drew on CDR3 differences across clinicopathological groups. With MiXCR, TCRdb called clones anew from the PCR reads. The V and J calls follow TCRdb's processing rather than the paper's. The sample has about 13,000 clones; 20% to 25% are singletons. All patients were untreated before thyroid surgery. This clone was detected many times. Its antigen is undetermined. The sample taken for sequencing was blood. The V gene is TRBV4-1, the J gene TRBJ2-3, with D perhaps TRBD2 (6 bases). The TCR comes from a female donor with papillary thyroid cancer or a benign thyroid nodule (not recorded which). Some clones in this sample may be carry-over from other donors' samples. The CDR3 here is CASSQDGGPGDTQYF. The CDR3 DNA follows: TGCGCCAGCAGCCAAGACGGAGGGCCCGGTGATACGCAGTATTTT.